These T cell receptor beta chains were read from a single sample in a study of shared clonotypes between healthy human individuals. Generated by immunoSEQ multiplex PCR, the TCRdb table keeps only in-frame clones and is missing some. The sample has about 820,000 clones; 90% to 95% are singletons. Sequencing used naive CD8+ T cells sorted from blood. The source of these receptors is a man younger than 40 in good health. Each CDR3 is given with its conserved first and last residue. Fields, in order: clone size, D gene, V gene, J gene, CDR3 DNA, CDR3 protein. The D gene is left open where the match is weak. Clone sizes are given selectively: once, few, many, or a class where the clone is expanded.

>-|TRBD1|TRBV5-1|TRBJ2-7
TGCGCCAGCGGATGGGACAGGGTGGGGGAGCAGTACTTC
CASGWDRVGEQYF
>-|-|TRBV6-1|TRBJ1-1
TGTGCCAGCAGTGAAGCCAGGTTTCACACTGAAGCTTTCTTT
CASSEARFHTEAFF
>-|-|TRBV11-2|TRBJ2-3
TGTGCCAGCAGCCTCGGACGGATGGGGATGTTCACAGATACGCAGTATTTT
CASSLGRMGMFTDTQYF
>-|-|TRBV27|TRBJ1-2
TGTGCCAGCAGTTGGGGCAGAGAGGGCCGGGGCTATGGCTACACCTTC
CASSWGREGRGYGYTF
>-|-|TRBV29-1|TRBJ2-3
TGCAGCGTTGTCGGCGGTTCCACAGATACGCAGTATTTT
CSVVGGSTDTQYF
>-|TRBD1|TRBV29-1|TRBJ2-7
TGCAGCGTAGGGACAGGGGTTGGGAACTACGAGCAGTACTTC
CSVGTGVGNYEQYF
>-|-|TRBV2|TRBJ2-7
TGTGCCAGCAGTGAGGAAGCCTACGAGCAGTACTTC
CASSEEAYEQYF
>-|TRBD1|TRBV7-9|TRBJ2-1
TGTGCCAGCAGCTCCGTGGGACAGGGATACAATGAGCAGTTCTTC
CASSSVGQGYNEQFF
>-|TRBD1|TRBV2|TRBJ2-7
TGTGCCAGGGAGAACTGGGGACAGGGCTCCTACGAGCAGTACTTC
CARENWGQGSYEQYF
>-|-|TRBV28|TRBJ1-2
TGTGCCAGCAGTGACCGGTATTCTAACTATGGCTACACCTTC
CASSDRYSNYGYTF
>-|TRBD1|TRBV27|TRBJ2-7
TGTGCCAGCGGACCGGGACAGCTTTTGGGTGAGCAGTACTTC
CASGPGQLLGEQYF
>once|TRBD1|TRBV15|TRBJ1-1
TGTGCCACCAGCATGACAGGGAAGAGGGACACTGAAGCTTTCTTT
CATSMTGKRDTEAFF
>-|-|TRBV5-5|TRBJ2-7
TGTGCCAGCAGCGGGACCGGGACTCCCACCTCCTACGAGCAGTACTTC
CASSGTGTPTSYEQYF
>-|-|TRBV10-2|TRBJ2-1
TGCGCCAGCAGCCTGCTGGCGGATACCTACAATGAGCAGTTCTTC
CASSLLADTYNEQFF
>-|-|TRBV28|TRBJ2-1
TGTGCCAGCAGGGGGCCGGGTTCTAGCGTACCAATTGAGCAGTTCTTC
CASRGPGSSVPIEQFF
>-|-|TRBV7-9|TRBJ2-1
TGTGCCAGCAGCCCGATTTTGAGCTCCTACAATGAGCAGTTCTTC
CASSPILSSYNEQFF
>-|-|TRBV27|TRBJ2-1
TGTGCCAGCAGTTTAGGCCTAGGGAATGAGCAGTTCTTC
CASSLGLGNEQFF
>-|-|TRBV4-1|TRBJ2-7
TGCGCCAGCAGCCAACACCTTCAGGGCTACGAGCAGTACTTC
CASSQHLQGYEQYF
>-|-|TRBV2|TRBJ1-3
TGTGCCAGCATTCCCGGGACCAACTCTGGAAACACCATATATTTT
CASIPGTNSGNTIYF
>once|TRBD1|TRBV6-5|TRBJ2-5
TGTGCCAGCAGTTCTGGGACAGCGATCCAAGAGACCCAGTACTTC
CASSSGTAIQETQYF
>-|TRBD2|TRBV29-1|TRBJ2-7
TGCAGCGTTGAAGAGGTTAGCGGGAGTTACGAGCAGTACTTC
CSVEEVSGSYEQYF
>few|-|TRBV27|TRBJ2-7
TGTGCCAGCAGTTTGGTCTCTCCGTACGAGCAGTACTTC
CASSLVSPYEQYF
>-|-|TRBV11-2|TRBJ2-7
TGTGCCAGCAGCTTAGTGGGGGGCGAGAACGAGCAGTACTTC
CASSLVGGENEQYF
>-|-|TRBV6-1|TRBJ2-3
TGTGCCAGCAGTGGCCGGGCGGGGACTAGCACAGATACGCAGTATTTT
CASSGRAGTSTDTQYF
>-|TRBD2|TRBV9|TRBJ2-7
TGTGCCAGCAGCCCCTTTAGCGGGAGTGGGGACGAGCAGTACTTC
CASSPFSGSGDEQYF
>once|TRBD1|TRBV7-9|TRBJ2-5
TGTGCCAGCAGCTTAATCGGGACAGGGCTCCAAGAGACCCAGTACTTC
CASSLIGTGLQETQYF
>-|-|TRBV9|TRBJ1-1
TGTGCCAGCAGCGAAACCGGGACCGGGGACGAAGCTTTCTTT
CASSETGTGDEAFF
>once|-|TRBV4-3|TRBJ2-3
TGCGCCAGCAGCCAACGGGCCGGGAGTTCTGCACACACAGATACGCAGTATTTT
CASSQRAGSSAHTDTQYF
>-|TRBD2|TRBV7-9|TRBJ2-7
TGTGCCAGCAGCTCCGGGACGGGAGGCTCCTACGAGCAGTACTTC
CASSSGTGGSYEQYF
>-|-|TRBV7-9|TRBJ2-1
TGTGCCAGCAGCTCCCCCGGCTACAGCAATGAGCAGTTCTTC
CASSSPGYSNEQFF
>-|-|TRBV27|TRBJ2-7
TGTGCCAGCAACGGCCCCAACCTCTACGAGCAGTACTTC
CASNGPNLYEQYF
>-|TRBD2|TRBV28|TRBJ2-3
TGTGCCAGCAGTCGAATCAGCGGGGGGCAGAAGAGTACGCAGTATTTT
CASSRISGGQKSTQYF
>-|TRBD2|TRBV5-6|TRBJ2-7
TGTGCCAGCAGCTACTTATCGGGACTAGCGGGAGAATTTTTCTACGAGCAGTACTTC
CASSYLSGLAGEFFYEQYF
>few|-|TRBV27|TRBJ1-5
TGTGCCAGCAGTTTACTGGGGGAGGGCAATCAGCCCCAGCATTTT
CASSLLGEGNQPQHF
>-|TRBD1|TRBV5-6|TRBJ2-1
TGTGCCAGCAGCCCGACAGGGAGTGAGCAGTTCTTC
CASSPTGSEQFF
>-|-|TRBV11-2|TRBJ2-5
TGTGCCAGCAGCCGCGGGACGGAAGAGACCCAGTACTTC
CASSRGTEETQYF
>-|-|TRBV27|TRBJ1-1
TGTGCCAGCAGCCTGATCCGAGAGCATATGAACACTGAAGCTTTCTTT
CASSLIREHMNTEAFF
>-|TRBD2|TRBV14|TRBJ2-2
TGTGCCAGCAGCCAAGATGATGCCCTACTAGCGCCGTGGACCGGGGAGCTGTTTTTT
CASSQDDALLAPWTGELFF
>-|TRBD2|TRBV27|TRBJ2-1
TGTGCCAGCAGGAGCGGGAGTAGCGCTAATGAGCAGTTCTTC
CASRSGSSANEQFF
>-|-|TRBV28|TRBJ1-2
TGTGCCAGCAGCGAGCACGGAACAGCTAACTATGGCTACACCTTC
CASSEHGTANYGYTF
>-|-|TRBV4-1|TRBJ2-5
TGCGCCAGCAGCCAGGGCCGGGGGGCACAAGAGACCCAGTACTTC
CASSQGRGAQETQYF
>-|-|TRBV5-1|TRBJ2-5
TGCGCCAGCAATCTCGGAGAGGCATTATGGGAGACCCAGTACTTC
CASNLGEALWETQYF
>-|-|TRBV19|TRBJ1-1
TGTGCCAGTAGCCGAGGAGGCGGCACTGAAGCTTTCTTT
CASSRGGGTEAFF
>once|TRBD1|TRBV27|TRBJ2-7
TGTGCCAGCAGTTTCAGAGGTGGGGGACAGGGTCCCTACGAGCAGTACTTC
CASSFRGGGQGPYEQYF
>-|-|TRBV7-2|TRBJ2-3
TGTGCCAGCAGCATCCGGACAAGTCCCACAGATACGCAGTATTTT
CASSIRTSPTDTQYF
>-|-|TRBV12-5|TRBJ2-7
TGTGCTAGTGGTCAATCACCCGACAGCCAACAGTACTTC
CASGQSPDSQQYF
>-|-|TRBV4-2|TRBJ1-1
TGTGCCAGCAGCCATGTGGACTCCCCCTACACTGAAGCTTTCTTT
CASSHVDSPYTEAFF
>-|TRBD1|TRBV6-1|TRBJ2-1
TGTGCCAGCAGTGAAGGGACAGGGGGCGCGGGTCTATGGAATGAGCAGTTCTTC
CASSEGTGGAGLWNEQFF
>-|-|TRBV14|TRBJ1-3
TGTGCCAGCAGCCGTTTCACAGGGAATTCTGGAAACACCATATATTTT
CASSRFTGNSGNTIYF
>-|-|TRBV6-5|TRBJ1-2
TGTGCCAGCAGTTACTCTCAGGGAAATGGCTACACCTTC
CASSYSQGNGYTF
>-|TRBD1|TRBV5-6|TRBJ2-1
TGTGCCAGCAGCTTGGCGAGGACAGGGATGGACAATGAGCAGTTCTTC
CASSLARTGMDNEQFF
>-|TRBD1|TRBV27|TRBJ2-7
TGTGCCAGCAGTTTGGGACAGAATATATACACGGAGCAGTACTTC
CASSLGQNIYTEQYF
>-|TRBD1|TRBV6-6|TRBJ1-5
TGTGCCAGCAGTTACTCAAACAGGGGGCTGTATCAGCCCCAGCATTTT
CASSYSNRGLYQPQHF
>-|-|TRBV11-2|TRBJ2-7
TGTGCCAGCAGCTTAGGGGCCCTAGAGCAGTACTTC
CASSLGALEQYF
>-|-|TRBV27|TRBJ1-1
TGTGCCAGCCAACTTAATGGGAACACTGAAGCTTTCTTT
CASQLNGNTEAFF
>-|TRBD1|TRBV19|TRBJ2-2
TGTGCCAGTAGTATAGAGACAGGGATCACCGGGGAGCTGTTTTTT
CASSIETGITGELFF
>-|-|TRBV27|TRBJ2-3
TGTGCCAGCAGTTCCGCCTATAGGGGGTCCAGGAATACGCAGTATTTT
CASSSAYRGSRNTQYF
>-|TRBD2|TRBV7-9|TRBJ2-7
TGTGCCAGCAGCGACGTCGGGAGGCTTTTTTACGAGCAGTACTTC
CASSDVGRLFYEQYF
>-|-|TRBV2|TRBJ1-3
TGTGCCAGCAGAGGGTCGCACACCATATATTTT
CASRGSHTIYF